The T cell receptor (beta chain) under discussion was sequenced for a study of radiation and T cells in renal cell carcinoma. Study at large: Nephrectomy followed 15 Gy stereotactic body radiation by 4 weeks.

The germline V and J ends were trimmed by 2 bases and 0 bases, with 8 bases remaining between them. The CDR3 totals 15 residues. Germline assignment: CDR1 MNHNY and CDR2 SVGAGI (reference sequence). Indicated time point: baseline pretreatment blood. Specified treatment: 15 Gy SBRT to primary tumor, nephrectomy 4 weeks later. Serial blood draws occurred at baseline and 2 and 4 weeks post-SBRT. The tumor was a clear cell renal cell carcinoma. Sample share makes this clone medium-sized. Sequencing used immunoSEQ multiplex PCR; TCRdb keeps in-frame clones, though not all of them. This table holds some 150,000 clones, roughly 83% found once.

Sequencing was performed on blood, taken from a patient whose treatment included radiotherapy and nephrectomy. The sequence came from a woman aged 45-60 years with renal cell carcinoma. V and J are TRBV6-6 and TRBJ2-1; no firm D call. CDR3 loop: CASSYEMGSYNEQFF. In DNA, the CDR3 is TGTGCCAGCAGTTACGAGATGGGCTCCTACAATGAGCAGTTCTTC.